The 6 T cell receptor beta chains in this list originate from one sample, sequenced in a study of blood T cells in healthy people across ages. PCR was performed a second time for 7 to 11 cycles using a sample-barcoded 5' primer and a J-beta primer mix. A single record per CDR3 protein comes from TCRdb applying MiXCR to the 5' RACE reads. The sample records around 990,000 distinct CDR3 sequences, 25% being singletons. These data were also reused for a study on T cells of mothers and their children.

Material: blood. The receptors here all came from a girl aged 2 to 9 in good health.

V usage is TRBV20-1 and J usage is TRBJ2-1, with 9 bases that match TRBD2. The V and J ends lost 4 bases and 7 bases, in that order; junction bases with no gene match: 8. The CDR3 is made up of 14 amino acids. Germline loops: CDR1 DFQATT, CDR2 SNEGSKA (reference sequence). CDR3 DNA: TGCAGTGCTAATACTGAGAGCGGGGGGAATGAGCAGTTCTTC. Amino acids: CSANTESGGNEQFF.

The genes are TRBV9 and TRBJ2-1, with 7 positions matching TRBD2. The CDR3 covers 14 residues. CDR1 is SGDLS and CDR2 is YYNGEE in the germline V gene. Trimming removed 0 bases from V and 7 bases from J; junction bases left unmatched: 4. CDR3 bases: TGTGCCAGCAGCGTAGGAGCGGGGCAAAATGAGCAGTTCTTC. It yields the protein CASSVGAGQNEQFF.

The rearrangement links TRBV5-1 to TRBJ2-3; D call uncertain. Germline values: CDR1 SGHRS, CDR2 YFSETQ. The ends were cut back, 2 bases at V and 2 bases at J, with 21 bases in the middle. CDR3 size: 18 residues. CDR3 sequence reads: CASSFLGPYAEITDTQYF. Written as DNA, the CDR3 is TGCGCCAGCAGCTTCCTTGGGCCCTACGCCGAGATCACAGATACGCAGTATTTT.

This clonotype was observed a handful of times. This chain links TRBV7-2 with TRBJ2-3; D not resolved. This CDR3 is built from 16 residues. Germline V gives CDR1 SGHTA, CDR2 FQGNSA. The V end was cut by 4 bases, the J end by 2 bases, with 16 bases between. CDR3 sequence (DNA): TGTGCCAGCAGCTCCCCCTTGGAGATTAACACAGATACGCAGTATTTT. It yields the protein CASSSPLEINTDTQYF.

This clonotype appeared a few times. The chain recombines TRBV7-8 with TRBJ2-5; D unclear. Germline CDR1 SGHVS, CDR2 FQNEAQ. The germline V and J ends were trimmed by 5 bases and 0 bases, with 10 bases remaining between them. The CDR3 has 14 amino acids. The CDR3 here is CASSVPRYQETQYF. The CDR3 DNA is TGTGCCAGCAGCGTCCCCCGGTACCAAGAGACCCAGTACTTC.

The V call is TRBV6-4, the J call TRBJ2-2, with TRBD1 matching 11 bases. The CDR3 loop spans 16 amino acids. The V gene's germline CDR1 is MRHNA and CDR2 SNTAGT. Losses at the gene ends were 0 bases for V and 3 bases for J; bases not matched to a gene: 0. CDR3 sequence: CASSDSGQGDTGELFF. In nucleotides, the CDR3 is TGTGCCAGCAGTGACTCGGGACAGGGGGACACCGGGGAGCTGTTTTTT.